A single sample is the source of the 29 T cell receptor beta chains below, sequenced in a study of blood T cell repertoires in COVID-19. This table comes from immunoSEQ multiplex PCR, and its TCRdb copy is limited to in-frame clones, with some not included. The repertoire holds some 200,000 clones, with roughly 80% as singletons. The specimen was peripheral blood. These receptors all come from a woman in her forties with COVID-19, enrolled during active disease.

The CDR3 loop is CASSPGLAVHEQYF. The CDR3 coding sequence is TGTGCCAGCTCCCCGGGACTAGCTGTACACGAGCAGTACTTC. The rearrangement links TRBV18 to TRBJ2-7; 9 bases are shared with TRBD2. With 6 bases clipped from V and 5 bases from J, the junction kept 8 bases outside the gene matches. The CDR3 runs 14 residues. CDR1 KGHSH and CDR2 LQKENI come from the germline V gene.

The gene calls are TRBV19 and TRBJ2-2; TRBD1 matches at 7 bases. Germline trimming cut 8 bases from V and 5 bases from J; bases unmatched to any gene: 5. CDR3 size: 13 residues. CDR1 is LNHDA, CDR2 SQIVND, per germline (reference sequence). CDR3 region: CASSDRRTGELFF. CDR3 sequence (DNA): TGTGCCAGTTCGGACAGGAGGACCGGGGAGCTGTTTTTT.

This chain uses TRBV3-1 (or the pseudogene TRBV3-2) with TRBJ2-5; D remains ambiguous. V lost 4 bases, J lost 0 bases, and 6 bases lay in between. The CDR3 contains 13 residues. Germline CDR1 LGHDT, CDR2 YNNKEL (reference sequence). CDR3 residues: CASSRLDQETQYF. The CDR3 DNA sequence: TGTGCCAGCAGCCGACTGGACCAAGAGACCCAGTACTTC.

The chain couples TRBV5-6 to TRBJ1-2; D possibly corresponds to TRBD1 (5 bases). CDR1 and CDR2 from the germline V gene are SGHDT and YYEEEE. V lost 4 bases to trimming and J lost 4 bases, with 17 bases between them. This CDR3 region has 15 residues. The CDR3 region has the DNA TGTGCCAGCAGCCGACCCGGCAGGGAGGGCTATGGCTACACCTTC. It is translated as CASSRPGREGYGYTF.

A single count supports this clone. The chain links TRBV27 to TRBJ1-5; D is uncertain. The CDR3 covers 13 residues. The V and J ends lost 0 bases and 5 bases respectively, with 5 bases between them. Germline loops: CDR1 MNHEY, CDR2 SMNVEV (reference sequence). CDR3: CASSLSDYQPQHF. CDR3 nucleotides: TGTGCCAGCAGTTTATCCGACTATCAGCCCCAGCATTTT.

The chain employs TRBV12-2 and TRBJ2-1; the D call in the table, TRBD2, was not verified against the DNA. TRBV12-2 is classified as a pseudogene. This CDR3 region has 15 residues. CDR3 sequence reads: CASRLRSSSYNEQFF. The CDR3, as DNA: TGTGCAAGTCGCTTAAGGTCTAGCTCCTACAATGAGCAGTTCTTC.

This clone was detected only a few times. This chain connects TRBV11-2 to TRBJ2-6; TRBD1 matches 11 bases. The ends lost 5 bases at V and 1 base at J; junction bases unmatched: 7. The CDR3 totals 18 residues. Germline assignment: CDR1 SGHAT and CDR2 FQNNGV. CDR3 loop: CASSPGQGASSGANVLTF. The CDR3 DNA reads TGTGCCAGCAGCCCAGGACAGGGGGCCTCTTCTGGGGCCAACGTCCTGACTTTC. The complete variable domain, with remaining parts taken from reference TRBV11-2 and TRBJ2-6, reads EAGVAQSPRYKIIEKRQSVAFWCNPISGHATLYWYQQILGQGPKLLIQFQNNGVVDDSQLPKDRFSAERLKGVDSTLKIQPAKLEDSAVYLCASSPGQGASSGANVLTFGAGSRLTVL.

This chain links TRBV28 with TRBJ2-2; D is uncertain. The CDR3 consists of 15 residues. Germline CDR1 is MDHEN and CDR2 is SYDVKM. V was cut by 3 bases and J by 6 bases, with 14 bases left in between. The CDR3 sequence: CASSFPNTRSGELFF. The CDR3 DNA follows: TGTGCCAGCAGTTTTCCTAACACGAGGTCCGGGGAGCTGTTTTTT.

The rearrangement links TRBV14 to TRBJ2-1; TRBD2 is a possible D gene (6 bases). The CDR3 contains 17 residues. Trimming stripped 0 bases from V and 9 bases from J, with 21 bases between. Per germline, CDR1 SGHDN and CDR2 FVKESK. In DNA form, the CDR3 reads TGTGCCAGCAGCCAAGATCTTGTTGGGACCCACGGGGGTGAGCAGTTCTTC. Protein sequence: CASSQDLVGTHGGEQFF. Supplemented by reference TRBV14 and TRBJ2-1, the full variable domain reads EAGVTQFPSHSVIEKGQTVTLRCDPISGHDNLYWYRRVMGKEIKFLLHFVKESKQDESGMPNNRFLAERTGGTYSTLKVQPAELEDSGVYFCASSQDLVGTHGGEQFFGPGTRLTVL.

This clone was seen once. The chain is built from TRBV6-5 and TRBJ1-2, with D perhaps matching TRBD1 (6 bases). Germline V gives CDR1 MNHEY, CDR2 SVGAGI. The CDR3 has 13 residues. Trimming pared 6 bases from V and 4 bases from J, leaving 12 bases between. In DNA form, the CDR3 reads TGTGCCAGCAGCCACACAGGGTCCTATGGCTACACCTTC. Amino acids: CASSHTGSYGYTF.

The chain couples TRBV6-5 to TRBJ1-2, with a tentative D call TRBD1 (5 bases). V was clipped by 3 bases and J by 3 bases, with 8 bases between them. The CDR3 runs to 13 residues. Per germline, CDR1 MNHEY and CDR2 SVGAGI. The CDR3 loop reads CASSYAGDYGYTF. CDR3 DNA: TGTGCCAGCAGTTATGCGGGGGACTATGGCTACACCTTC.

This clone was recorded once. The gene calls are TRBV4-1 and TRBJ1-3; 9 bases match TRBD1. The germline V gene encodes CDR1 MGHRA and CDR2 YSYEKL. There are 17 residues in the CDR3. With 1 base clipped from V and 1 base from J, the junction kept 5 bases outside the gene matches. CDR3 loop: CASSQAPGQGSGNTIYF. The CDR3 nucleotides read TGCGCCAGCAGCCAAGCGCCGGGACAGGGTTCTGGAAACACCATATATTTT.

This clone was counted a few times. This CDR3 reads CASRTGTGGPEQFF. In DNA, the CDR3 is TGTGCCAGCAGAACCGGGACAGGGGGCCCTGAGCAGTTCTTC. The J gene is TRBJ2-1, the V gene TRBV9, with TRBD1 identical over 12 bases. V trimming: 5 bases; J trimming: 9 bases; junction bases outside the gene matches: 6. This CDR3 has 14 residues. Germline CDR1 is SGDLS and CDR2 is YYNGEE.

This clone showed up just once. The J gene is TRBJ2-1, the V gene TRBV18; a possible D gene is TRBD2 (7 bases). This CDR3 contains 17 residues. The germline CDR1 and CDR2 sequences are KGHSH and LQKENI. The V gene lost 2 bases and the J gene lost 6 bases, with 20 bases spanning the gap. As DNA, the CDR3 is TGTGCCAGCTCACCAACCCGAGCGGGGAAGACAGGCAATGAGCAGTTCTTC. Translated, it gives CASSPTRAGKTGNEQFF.

The chain uses TRBV7-6 and TRBJ1-5, with a weak D call TRBD1 (6 bases). Germline lookup yields CDR1 SGHVS and CDR2 FNYEAQ. Trimming cost V 5 bases and J 5 bases, with 16 bases left between them. The CDR3 loop spans 15 amino acids. The CDR3 region has the DNA TGTGCCAGCAGCAAACAGGGCCTCGGAGATCAGCCCCAGCATTTT. It is translated as CASSKQGLGDQPQHF.

This clone has a single count. The chain uses TRBV7-9 and TRBJ2-5; possible D gene TRBD2, 5 bases. V shed 4 bases and J shed 3 bases, with 24 bases lying between them. Looked up from germline, CDR1 is SEHNR and CDR2 is FQNEAQ (reference sequence). This CDR3 spans 18 amino acids. The CDR3 protein is CASSSVGGPLLPKETQYF. In DNA, the CDR3 is TGTGCCAGCAGCTCAGTGGGCGGGCCCCTTCTTCCTAAAGAGACCCAGTACTTC. Looking up the rest from reference TRBV7-9 and TRBJ2-5 gives the full variable domain: DTGVSQNPRHKITKRGQNVTFRCDPISEHNRLYWYRQTLGQGPEFLTYFQNEAQLEKSRLLSDRFSAERPKGSFSTLEIQRTEQGDSAMYLCASSSVGGPLLPKETQYFGPGTRLLVL.

J is TRBJ1-6 and V is TRBV28, with TRBD1 as a possible D gene (5 bases). Germline CDR1 reads MDHEN; CDR2 reads SYDVKM. This CDR3 contains 14 residues. V gave up 3 bases and J gave up 9 bases, with 12 bases separating them. CDR3 coding DNA: TGTGCCAGCAGTTTTCAGGGTGCGCGTTCACCCCTCCACTTT. Amino acid sequence: CASSFQGARSPLHF.

This rearrangement joins TRBV5-5 to TRBJ2-2; D is undetermined. Germline V gene lookup returns CDR1 SGHKS and CDR2 YYEKEE (reference sequence). The V end was cut by 0 bases, the J end by 4 bases, with 7 bases between. This CDR3 is 14 amino acids long. CDR3 amino acids: CASSLGQSTGELFF. CDR3 bases: TGTGCCAGCAGCTTGGGGCAGTCCACCGGGGAGCTGTTTTTT.

V usage is TRBV30 and J usage is TRBJ2-2, with D tentatively TRBD2 (5 bases). V lost 0 bases and J lost 7, with 9 bases in between. CDR3 length: 13 amino acids. Per germline, CDR1 GTSNPN and CDR2 SVGIG (reference sequence). CDR3 DNA: TGTGCCTGGAGTGTACGGACTTACGGGGAGCTGTTTTTT. Translating gives CAWSVRTYGELFF.

In its sample, this clone was seen once. V and J are TRBV2 and TRBJ1-2, with 8 nucleotides matching TRBD1. The CDR3 runs to 13 residues. V lost 6 bases and J lost 7; bases outside the gene matches: 7. CDR1 is SNHLY and CDR2 is FYNNEI in the germline V gene. The chain's CDR3 is CASRLGQGPGYTF. CDR3 nucleotides: TGTGCCAGCAGACTTGGACAGGGACCTGGCTACACCTTC.

The chain employs TRBV6-5 and TRBJ2-1; 14 nucleotides line up with TRBD2. The ends lost 6 bases at V and 9 bases at J; junction bases unmatched: 4. Germline CDR1 and CDR2: MNHEY and SVGAGI. CDR3 length: 14 amino acids. The CDR3 loop is CASRGTSGSGEQFF. CDR3 DNA sequence: TGTGCCAGCAGAGGGACTAGCGGGAGCGGTGAGCAGTTCTTC.

The J gene is TRBJ1-2, the V gene TRBV5-5; TRBD1 might be the D (6 bases). V was cut by 0 bases and J by 5 bases, with 14 bases left in between. The CDR3 is 15 residues long. Germline CDR1 is SGHKS and CDR2 is YYEKEE (reference sequence). The CDR3 loop is CASSLEGGRPYGYTF. In DNA, the CDR3 is TGTGCCAGCAGCTTGGAAGGGGGACGACCTTATGGCTACACCTTC.

The V and J genes are TRBV6-6 and TRBJ2-3, with 13 positions matching TRBD2. The CDR3 is made up of 16 amino acids. Trimming removed 8 bases from V and 0 bases from J; junction bases left unmatched: 5. CDR1 is MNHNY and CDR2 is SVGAGI in the germline V gene (reference sequence). CDR3 region: CASRGTSGASTDTQYF. CDR3 sequence (DNA): TGTGCCAGCCGGGGGACTAGCGGGGCAAGCACAGATACGCAGTATTTT.

This clone was seen a handful of times. The chain combines TRBV7-9 with TRBJ1-3; D is unclear. V lost 3 bases and J lost 4, with 10 bases in between. The length of the CDR3 is 14 residues. Germline V lookup: CDR1 SEHNR, CDR2 FQNEAQ (reference sequence). The CDR3 bases are TGTGCCAGCAGCTTTAAAGAAGAGGGAAACACCATATATTTT. This codes for CASSFKEEGNTIYF.

This clone showed up just once. The rearrangement joins TRBV28 to TRBJ2-5; weak D call: TRBD1 (6 bases). The germline V gene has CDR1 MDHEN and CDR2 SYDVKM. CDR3 length equals 13 residues. Trimming left V 6 bases short and J 3 bases short, with 11 bases between. The CDR3 sequence is CASRETGKETQYF. The CDR3 nucleotides are TGTGCCAGCAGGGAAACAGGGAAAGAGACCCAGTACTTC. Full variable domain (missing parts from reference TRBV28 and TRBJ2-5): DVKVTQSSRYLVKRTGEKVFLECVQDMDHENMFWYRQDPGLGLRLIYFSYDVKMKEKGDIPEGYSVSREKKERFSLILESASTNQTSMYLCASRETGKETQYFGPGTRLLVL.

The CDR3 DNA is TGTGCCAGCAGTCTCGGGGGGTCCTACGAGCAGTACTTC. This encodes CASSLGGSYEQYF. The chain recombines TRBV27 with TRBJ2-7; 7 nucleotides agree with TRBD2. The V gene end was trimmed by 5 bases and the J gene end by 1 base; junction bases not matched to a gene: 2. The CDR3 length is 13 residues. Looked up from germline, CDR1 is MNHEY and CDR2 is SMNVEV (reference sequence).

This clone was detected only once. The chain carries TRBV30 and TRBJ1-1, with 10 bases that match TRBD1. Losses at the gene ends were 5 bases for V and 3 bases for J; bases not matched to a gene: 0. The CDR3 has 12 residues. Germline loops: CDR1 GTSNPN, CDR2 SVGIG (reference sequence). The chain's CDR3 is CAWDRGHTEAFF. CDR3 bases: TGTGCCTGGGACAGGGGGCACACTGAAGCTTTCTTT.

The J gene is TRBJ1-3, the V gene TRBV28, with TRBD1 matching 7 bases. Germline loops: CDR1 MDHEN, CDR2 SYDVKM. The ends lost 6 bases at V and 8 bases at J; junction bases unmatched: 22. The CDR3 has 18 amino acids. The CDR3 coding sequence is TGTGCCAGCAGCTTGGTAGGGGGCACGGGCTCACCTGGGGACACCATATATTTT. Protein: CASSLVGGTGSPGDTIYF. Complete variable domain (other parts from reference TRBV28 and TRBJ1-3): DVKVTQSSRYLVKRTGEKVFLECVQDMDHENMFWYRQDPGLGLRLIYFSYDVKMKEKGDIPEGYSVSREKKERFSLILESASTNQTSMYLCASSLVGGTGSPGDTIYFGEGSWLTVV.

The CDR3 is CASSQVYPGQLNTEAFF. The CDR3 nucleotides are TGCGCCAGCAGCCAAGTTTATCCGGGACAGTTGAACACTGAAGCTTTCTTT. The V call is TRBV4-1, the J call TRBJ1-1, with 7 nucleotides matching TRBD1. Germline CDR1 and CDR2: MGHRA and YSYEKL. The CDR3 extends over 17 amino acids. The V segment lost 1 base and the J segment 0 bases; nucleotides outside the gene matches: 8.